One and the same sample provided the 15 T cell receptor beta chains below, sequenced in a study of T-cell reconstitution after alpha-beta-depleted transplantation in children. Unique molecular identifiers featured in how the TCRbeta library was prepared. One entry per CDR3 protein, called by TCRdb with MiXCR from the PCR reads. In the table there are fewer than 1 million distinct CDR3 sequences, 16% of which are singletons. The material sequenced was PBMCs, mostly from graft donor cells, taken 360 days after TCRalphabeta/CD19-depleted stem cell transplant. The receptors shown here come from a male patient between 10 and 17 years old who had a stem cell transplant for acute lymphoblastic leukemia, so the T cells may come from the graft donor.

The CDR3 protein is CATSDRSANTQYF. The CDR3 region has the DNA TGTGCCACCAGTGATAGGTCAGCAAATACGCAGTATTTT. The gene calls are TRBV24-1 and TRBJ2-3; unclear D gene. This CDR3 is 13 amino acids long. Germline CDR1 reads KGHDR; CDR2 reads SFDVKD. The V gene lost 3 bases and the J gene lost 7 bases, with 10 bases spanning the gap.

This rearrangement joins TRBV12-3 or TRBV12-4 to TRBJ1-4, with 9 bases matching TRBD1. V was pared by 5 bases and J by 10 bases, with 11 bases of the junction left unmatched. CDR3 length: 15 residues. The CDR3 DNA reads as TGTGCCAGCAGTCCTGTCCACAGGGGGCTTGGAAAACTGTTTTTT. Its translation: CASSPVHRGLGKLFF.

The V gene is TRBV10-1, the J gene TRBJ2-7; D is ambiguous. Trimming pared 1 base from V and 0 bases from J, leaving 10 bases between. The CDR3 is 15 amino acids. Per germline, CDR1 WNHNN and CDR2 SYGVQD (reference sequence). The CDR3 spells CASSEYIDGSYEQYF. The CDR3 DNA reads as TGCGCCAGCAGTGAGTATATCGATGGCTCCTACGAGCAGTACTTC.

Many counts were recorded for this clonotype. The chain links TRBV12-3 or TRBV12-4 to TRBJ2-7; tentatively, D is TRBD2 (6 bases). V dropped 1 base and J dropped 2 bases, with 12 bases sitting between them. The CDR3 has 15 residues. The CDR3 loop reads CASSLEGRRAYEQYF. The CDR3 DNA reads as TGTGCCAGCAGTTTAGAGGGAAGGAGGGCCTACGAGCAGTACTTC.

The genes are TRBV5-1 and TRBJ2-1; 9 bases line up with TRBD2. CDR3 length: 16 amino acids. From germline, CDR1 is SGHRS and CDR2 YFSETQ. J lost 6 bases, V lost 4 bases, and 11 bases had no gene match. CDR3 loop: CASSIIAGGGSNEQFF. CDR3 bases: TGCGCCAGCAGCATAATCGCGGGGGGGGGTAGCAATGAGCAGTTCTTC.

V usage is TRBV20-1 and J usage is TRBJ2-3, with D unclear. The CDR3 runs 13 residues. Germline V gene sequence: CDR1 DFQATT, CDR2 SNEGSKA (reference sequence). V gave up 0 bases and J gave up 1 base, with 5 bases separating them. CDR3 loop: CSAREPGTDTQYF. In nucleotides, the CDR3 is TGCAGTGCTAGAGAGCCGGGCACAGATACGCAGTATTTT.

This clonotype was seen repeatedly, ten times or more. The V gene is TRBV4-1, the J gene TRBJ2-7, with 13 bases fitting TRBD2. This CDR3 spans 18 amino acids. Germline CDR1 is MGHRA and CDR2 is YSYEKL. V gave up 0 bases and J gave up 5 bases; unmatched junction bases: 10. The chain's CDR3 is CASSQDLRTSGRAHEQYF. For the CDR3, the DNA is TGCGCCAGCAGCCAAGATCTGAGAACTAGCGGGAGGGCCCACGAGCAGTACTTC.

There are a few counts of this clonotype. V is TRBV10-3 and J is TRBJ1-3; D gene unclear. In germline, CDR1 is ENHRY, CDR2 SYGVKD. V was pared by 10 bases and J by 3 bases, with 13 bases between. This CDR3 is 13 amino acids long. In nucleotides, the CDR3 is TGTGCCACCGGCCTGAATAGTGGAAACACCATATATTTT. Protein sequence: CATGLNSGNTIYF.

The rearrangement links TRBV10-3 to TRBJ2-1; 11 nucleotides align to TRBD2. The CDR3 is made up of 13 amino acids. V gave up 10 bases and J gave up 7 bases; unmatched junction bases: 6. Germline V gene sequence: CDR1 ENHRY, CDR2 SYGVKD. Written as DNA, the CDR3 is TGTGCCACAACGGGGACTAGCGGTAATGAGCAGTTCTTC. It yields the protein CATTGTSGNEQFF.

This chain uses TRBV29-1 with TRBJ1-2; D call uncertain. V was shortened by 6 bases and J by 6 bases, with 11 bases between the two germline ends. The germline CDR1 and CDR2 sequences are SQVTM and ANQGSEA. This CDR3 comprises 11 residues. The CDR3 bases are TGCAGCGTGCAAACAGAGGATGGCTACACCTTC. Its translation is CSVQTEDGYTF. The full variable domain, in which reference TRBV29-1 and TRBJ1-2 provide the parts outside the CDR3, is SAVISQKPSRDICQRGTSLTIQCQVDSQVTMMFWYRQQPGQSLTLIATANQGSEATYESGFVIDKFPISRPNLTFSTLTVSNMSPEDSSIYLCSVQTEDGYTFGSGTRLTVV.

CDR3 region: CAFSLRGTVPSTNEKLFF. CDR3 sequence (DNA): TGTGCCTTCAGTTTAAGGGGGACGGTTCCTTCAACTAATGAAAAACTGTTTTTT. The V call is TRBV12-3 or TRBV12-4, the J call TRBJ1-4; weak D call: TRBD1 (6 bases). The CDR3 has 18 amino acids. Trimming shortened V by 11 bases and J by 0 bases, and 25 bases separated the two germline ends.

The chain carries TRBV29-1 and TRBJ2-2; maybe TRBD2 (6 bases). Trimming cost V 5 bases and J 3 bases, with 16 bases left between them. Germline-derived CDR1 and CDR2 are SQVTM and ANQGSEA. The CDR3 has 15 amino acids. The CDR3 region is CSVLLAGTYTGELFF. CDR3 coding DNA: TGCAGCGTTCTACTAGCCGGGACTTACACCGGGGAGCTGTTTTTT.

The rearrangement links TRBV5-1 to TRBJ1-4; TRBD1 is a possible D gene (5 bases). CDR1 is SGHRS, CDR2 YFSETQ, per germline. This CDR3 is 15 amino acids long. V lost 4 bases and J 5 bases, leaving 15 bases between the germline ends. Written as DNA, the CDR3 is TGCGCCAGCAGCCTCGGACATCCCTTAAATGAAAAACTGTTTTTT. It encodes CASSLGHPLNEKLFF.

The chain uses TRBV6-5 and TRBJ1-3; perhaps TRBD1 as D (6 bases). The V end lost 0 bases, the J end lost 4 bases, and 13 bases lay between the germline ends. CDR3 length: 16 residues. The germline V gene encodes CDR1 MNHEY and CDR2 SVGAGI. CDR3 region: CASSYSSGGEGNTIYF. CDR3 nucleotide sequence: TGTGCCAGCAGTTACTCGTCGGGGGGCGAAGGAAACACCATATATTTT.

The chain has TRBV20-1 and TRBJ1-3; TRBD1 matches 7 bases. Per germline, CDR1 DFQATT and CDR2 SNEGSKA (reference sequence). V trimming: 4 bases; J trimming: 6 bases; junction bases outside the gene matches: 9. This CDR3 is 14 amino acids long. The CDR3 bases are TGCAGTGCTACCCCAGACAGGGTGGAAAACACCATATATTTT. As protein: CSATPDRVENTIYF.